This record concerns one TCR beta chain sequence. Its target is unknown. The data belong to a study of T cells after yellow fever vaccination. Overall study findings and caveats: It was a small share of clonotypes that appeared in both CD4 and CD8 compartments. A weaker but faster secondary response was observed, peaking on day 5 versus 15.

Synthesis of TCR cDNA relied on 5'RACE template switching, which attached a universal primer site and UMIs. Each CDR3 protein is one row after TCRdb ran MiXCR on the 5' RACE reads. There are 200,000 to 300,000 distinct CDR3 sequences in the sample; roughly 13% occur only once, and about 0.51% lies in the top ten. The specimen comprised CD4+ T cells sorted from PBMCs, sampled 45 days after the yellow fever booster vaccination. The TCR originated in a man aged 25-45 years who received the YFV17D yellow fever vaccine.

CDR3 region: CASSRWTSGGQETQYF. The DNA for the CDR3 is TGTGCCAGCAGCCGATGGACTAGCGGGGGGCAAGAGACCCAGTACTTC. The V and J genes are TRBV5-6 and TRBJ2-5; TRBD2 matches 14 bases. Trimming took 4 bases from V and 2 from J; bases not matched to a gene: 4. Germline V gene data show CDR1 as SGHDT and CDR2 as YYEEEE. The CDR3 is 16 residues long.